The 19 T cell receptor beta chains below come from one sample, sequenced in a study of T cells in Graves' hyperthyroidism and ophthalmopathy. Amplified regions were TCR beta CDR3 sequences from RNA transcripts. RT-PCR in the first round (using the HTBI primer set) targeted the TCR CDR3. TCRdb recomputed calls from the multiplex PCR reads with MiXCR, one row per CDR3 protein. The repertoire has more than 95,000 distinct CDR3 sequences, 45% to 50% of them found once; the top ten carry 26%. Sequences were obtained from blood. The receptors were gathered from a man aged 35 to 55 with Graves' hyperthyroidism.

This clonotype appeared a single time. At one end the junction does not follow the germline gene, possibly because of a read error. The rearrangement uses TRBV2 and TRBJ2-4, with TRBD2 matching over 12 bases. The germline V gene has CDR1 SNHLY and CDR2 FYNNEI. This CDR3 region has 13 residues. The CDR3 region is CASSYGSASGRAF. The CDR3 DNA reads TGTGCCAGCAGTTACGGGTCGGCTAGCGGGAGGGCCTTC.

This clonotype was seen only a few times. V is TRBV4-3 and J is TRBJ2-3, with 9 bases identical to TRBD2. CDR3 length: 18 residues. Per the germline V gene, CDR1 is LGHNA and CDR2 is YSLEER. The junction had 8 bases not matched to a gene; V was cut back by 1 base and J by 0 bases. The CDR3 region has the DNA TGCGCCAGCAGCCAAGCCCTAACCCTAGCGGGAAGCACAGATACGCAGTATTTT. Translating it yields CASSQALTLAGSTDTQYF.

At least ten counts were recorded for this clonotype. The chain links TRBV7-9 to TRBJ1-3; D uncertain. The CDR3 has 17 residues. The germline V gene has CDR1 SEHNR and CDR2 FQNEAQ (reference sequence). Trimming stripped 3 bases from V and 1 base from J, with 16 bases between. This chain's CDR3 is CASSFLVGSTSGNTIYF. The CDR3, as DNA: TGTGCCAGCAGCTTTCTTGTCGGGAGTACTTCTGGAAACACCATATATTTT.

About this clonotype itself: One end of the junction is discordant with germline, which a read error may explain. This chain connects TRBV20-1 to TRBJ2-7; D possibly corresponds to TRBD2 (6 bases). This CDR3 spans 16 amino acids. The germline V gene encodes CDR1 DFQATT and CDR2 SNEGSKA (reference sequence). The CDR3 DNA reads TGCAGTGCTAGCTGGAGGCAGGGTAGGGACTCCGACGAGCAGTACTTC. This encodes CSASWRQGRDSDEQYF.

This clonotype appeared a single time. This rearrangement joins TRBV5-1 to TRBJ1-6, with TRBD1 as a possible D gene (6 bases). V gave up 3 bases and J gave up 10 bases, with 17 bases separating them. The CDR3 runs to 15 residues. The germline V gene encodes CDR1 SGHRS and CDR2 YFSETQ. DNA for the CDR3: TGCGCCAGCAGCTGGCCGCGGGGGGCGGGATCACCCCTCCACTTT. Translation: CASSWPRGAGSPLHF.

The chain is built from TRBV19 and TRBJ1-5, with 7 bases matching TRBD1. This CDR3 is built from 14 residues. Trimming removed 9 bases from V and 4 bases from J; junction bases left unmatched: 9. Germline assignment: CDR1 LNHDA and CDR2 SQIVND (reference sequence). CDR3 nucleotides: TGTGCCAGCAGCCCTTGGGACAGTAATCAGCCCCAGCATTTT. Translating gives CASSPWDSNQPQHF.

This clonotype was detected ten times or more. V and J are TRBV9 and TRBJ1-2; D remains unclear. Trimming took off 2 bases at V and 2 bases at J, with 13 bases between the two ends. In germline, CDR1 is SGDLS, CDR2 YYNGEE. This CDR3 is built from 15 residues. The CDR3 coding sequence is TGTGCCAGCAGCGTCGACCCGGACGGGAACTATGGCTACACCTTC. The encoded protein is CASSVDPDGNYGYTF.

The chain carries TRBV12-3 or TRBV12-4 and TRBJ2-1; 7 bases agree with TRBD2. The CDR3 contains 16 residues. V shed 0 bases and J 10 bases; nucleotides not matched to a gene: 12. The CDR3 region has the DNA TGTGCCAGCAGTTTAGCCCTTCCTCCCCTAGCGGACGAGCAGTTCTTC. It yields the protein CASSLALPPLADEQFF.

The sample holds many counts of this clonotype. V gene TRBV5-6 combines with J gene TRBJ2-7; 8 bases fit TRBD1. Germline-derived CDR1 and CDR2 are SGHDT and YYEEEE. Losses at the gene ends were 4 bases for V and 7 bases for J; bases not matched to a gene: 13. CDR3 length equals 15 residues. The CDR3 region has the DNA TGTGCCAGCAGCCCCCGGGGCAGGGGGCCGTATGAGCAGTACTTC. Residues: CASSPRGRGPYEQYF.

The rearrangement joins TRBV29-1 to TRBJ2-1; a weak D match, TRBD1 (6 bases). With 4 bases removed from V and 7 bases from J, the gap between germline ends came to 14 bases. The CDR3 runs to 13 residues. Germline CDR1 SQVTM, CDR2 ANQGSEA. The CDR3, as DNA: TGCAGCGTTGCACAGGGTGCAACTAATGAGCAGTTCTTC. Its protein product is CSVAQGATNEQFF.

On this clonotype itself: This may stem from a read error, because a much larger clone lies one nucleotide away. V usage is TRBV6-6 and J usage is TRBJ1-2; perhaps TRBD1 as D (6 bases). Trimming took off 6 bases at V and 0 bases at J, with 11 bases between the two ends. This CDR3 has 14 amino acids. Germline V gives CDR1 MNHNY, CDR2 SVGAGI (reference sequence). CDR3 in DNA: TGTGCCAGCAGGGACGGGGGCGCTAACTATGGCTACACCTTC. Translated: CASRDGGANYGYTF.

The table lists this clonotype with many counts. The chain joins TRBV29-1 to TRBJ2-7, with D perhaps being TRBD1 or TRBD2 (5 bases each). The germline V gene has CDR1 SQVTM and CDR2 ANQGSEA. This CDR3 region has 16 residues. Trimming took off 6 bases at V and 0 bases at J, with 21 bases between the two ends. The CDR3 loop is CSVASDNPGSSYEQYF. The CDR3 nucleotides read TGCAGCGTGGCTTCGGACAATCCGGGGAGCTCCTACGAGCAGTACTTC.

Many counts were recorded for this clonotype. The V call is TRBV10-2, the J call TRBJ1-5; tentatively, D is TRBD1 (6 bases). This CDR3 has 19 amino acids. The V and J ends lost 3 bases and 4 bases respectively, with 25 bases between them. CDR1 and CDR2 from the germline V gene are WSHSY and SAAADI. Here the CDR3 reads CASSDTPRGRSTKNQPQHF. In DNA, the CDR3 is TGCGCCAGCAGTGACACCCCCAGGGGCCGTTCGACAAAAAATCAGCCCCAGCATTTT.

This clonotype was detected ten times or more. The CDR3 DNA reads TGTGCCAGCAGTTACTCGCTCAGGGCCAGCTCCTATAATTCACCCCTCCACTTT. Amino acids: CASSYSLRASSYNSPLHF. The V and J genes are TRBV6-5 and TRBJ1-6; a weak D match, TRBD1 (5 bases). The CDR3 spans 18 residues. V gave up 0 bases and J gave up 0 bases, with 12 bases separating them. Germline V gives CDR1 MNHEY, CDR2 SVGAGI.

The chain recombines TRBV27 with TRBJ1-1, with D hard to call. Germline V gene data show CDR1 as MNHEY and CDR2 as SMNVEV (reference sequence). There are 10 residues in the CDR3. With 7 bases removed from V and 6 bases from J, the gap between germline ends came to 6 bases. CDR3 sequence (DNA): TGTGCCAGCATAGGCTCTGAAGCTTTCTTT. Translated, it gives CASIGSEAFF.

This clonotype appeared many times. The chain employs TRBV6-1 and TRBJ1-3; TRBD1 might be the D (5 bases). Germline V gives CDR1 MNHNS, CDR2 SASEGT. The V end was cut by 5 bases, the J end by 7 bases, with 9 bases between. The CDR3 runs to 12 residues. The CDR3 loop is CASSQGVNTIYF. CDR3 DNA: TGTGCCAGCAGTCAGGGAGTCAACACCATATATTTT.

This clonotype was detected ten times or more. The gene calls are TRBV20-1 and TRBJ1-2, with 10 nucleotides matching TRBD1. Germline V gene sequence: CDR1 DFQATT, CDR2 SNEGSKA (reference sequence). The CDR3 consists of 17 residues. Trimming took 6 bases from V and 0 from J; bases not matched to a gene: 13. The DNA of the CDR3 is TGCAGTGCCGAAGGGCGGGACAGGGGAGGTCCTAACTATGGCTACACCTTC. Encoded protein: CSAEGRDRGGPNYGYTF.

The sample holds many counts of this clonotype. This chain connects TRBV15 to TRBJ1-1; D is unclear. V was pared by 0 bases and J by 1 base, with 6 bases between. Germline lookup yields CDR1 LNHNV and CDR2 YYDKDF (reference sequence). This CDR3 has 14 residues. For the CDR3, the DNA is TGTGCCACCAGCAGAGACGCGAGGAACACTGAAGCTTTCTTT. It translates to CATSRDARNTEAFF.

With respect to this clonotype: This may be a read error: a much more frequent sequence differs by one nucleotide. The chain links TRBV7-9 to TRBJ2-3, with D possibly matching TRBD2 (5 bases). Germline V gives CDR1 SEHNR, CDR2 FQNEAQ (reference sequence). The CDR3 runs to 16 residues. Trimming stripped 5 bases from V and 2 bases from J, with 17 bases between. CDR3 sequence (DNA): TGTGCCAGCAGCCCCGGGCGGAGGTCTCCCACAGATACGCAGTATTTT. Protein sequence: CASSPGRRSPTDTQYF.